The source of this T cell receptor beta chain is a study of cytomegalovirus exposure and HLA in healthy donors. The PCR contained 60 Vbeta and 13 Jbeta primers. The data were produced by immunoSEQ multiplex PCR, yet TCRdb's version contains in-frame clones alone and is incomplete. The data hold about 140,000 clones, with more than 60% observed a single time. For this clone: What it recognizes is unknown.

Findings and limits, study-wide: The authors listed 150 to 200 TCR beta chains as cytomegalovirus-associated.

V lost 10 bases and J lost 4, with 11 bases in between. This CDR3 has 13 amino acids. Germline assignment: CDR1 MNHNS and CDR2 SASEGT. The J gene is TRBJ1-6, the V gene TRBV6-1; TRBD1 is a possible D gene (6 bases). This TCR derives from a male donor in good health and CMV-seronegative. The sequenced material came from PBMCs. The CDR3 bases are TGTGCCATCAGACAGGAGTATAATTCACCCCTCCACTTT. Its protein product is CAIRQEYNSPLHF.